This record covers a single TCR beta chain. There are 16 residues in the CDR3. The V gene end was trimmed by 4 bases and the J gene end by 5 bases; junction bases not matched to a gene: 11. Germline V gives CDR1 MNHEY, CDR2 SVGAGI. The protocol was immunoSEQ multiplex PCR, while the TCRdb copy is restricted to in-frame clones and leaves out a portion. The table has 110,000 or so clones, roughly 79% seen once. The sample belongs to a study of blood T cell repertoires in COVID-19. Turning to the study itself: T cells, B-cell-depleted T cells, or PBMCs supplied cDNA or gDNA.

The sequenced sample was peripheral blood. The chain couples TRBV6-5 to TRBJ1-5, with 7 bases identical to TRBD1. The TCR originated in a woman in her 70s with acute or convalescent COVID-19. The CDR3 here is CASSSLSTGLHQPQHF. The DNA for the CDR3 is TGTGCCAGCAGTTCCCTTTCGACAGGGCTTCATCAGCCCCAGCATTTT.